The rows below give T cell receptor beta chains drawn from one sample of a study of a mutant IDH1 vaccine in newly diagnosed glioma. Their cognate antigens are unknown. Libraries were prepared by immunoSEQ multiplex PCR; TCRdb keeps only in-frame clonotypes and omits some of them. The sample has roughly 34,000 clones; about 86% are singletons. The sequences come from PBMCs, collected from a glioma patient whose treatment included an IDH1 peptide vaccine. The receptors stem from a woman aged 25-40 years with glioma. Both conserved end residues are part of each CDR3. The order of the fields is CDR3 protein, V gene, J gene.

CDR3: CASSHWPTQETQYF; V: TRBV11-2; J: TRBJ2-5
CDR3: CASSQSRVQPQHF; V: TRBV4-3; J: TRBJ1-5
CDR3: CASSSQTYGYTF; V: TRBV18; J: TRBJ1-2
CDR3: CASSLGGGSTEAFF; V: TRBV5-4; J: TRBJ1-1
CDR3: CASSLPRAGGFYEQYF; V: TRBV7-2; J: TRBJ2-7
CDR3: CASVLDSGNTIYF; V: TRBV7-9; J: TRBJ1-3
CDR3: CAIGRDRDNSPLHF; V: TRBV10-3; J: TRBJ1-6
CDR3: CASSLDYSVGRGYTF; V: TRBV5-1; J: TRBJ1-2
CDR3: CASSAWIGELFF; V: TRBV9; J: TRBJ2-2
CDR3: CASSYSVARDEKLFF; V: TRBV6-5; J: TRBJ1-4
CDR3: CASSVDYNSPLHF; V: TRBV9; J: TRBJ1-6
CDR3: CASSFPGLGTTDTQYF; V: TRBV7-9; J: TRBJ2-3
CDR3: CASSLDLGSPWGYTF; V: TRBV5-5; J: TRBJ1-2
CDR3: CASSPGSSGEAFF; V: TRBV11-2; J: TRBJ1-1
CDR3: CASSFLLAGTTDTQYF; V: TRBV5-1; J: TRBJ2-3
CDR3: CASSRGDGQNTEAFF; V: TRBV5-1; J: TRBJ1-1
CDR3: CASSSRSPPNEKLFF; V: TRBV7-9; J: TRBJ1-4
CDR3: CASARGLGSIEAFF; V: TRBV6-5; J: TRBJ1-1
CDR3: CASSLARGGTTTDTQYF; V: TRBV7-9; J: TRBJ2-3
CDR3: CASSYSGGQGTEAFF; V: TRBV6-5; J: TRBJ1-1
CDR3: CASSERATFNEKLFF; V: TRBV2; J: TRBJ1-4
CDR3: CASSQEAGDYEQYF; V: TRBV4-1; J: TRBJ2-7
CDR3: CASSVGGNGYTF; V: TRBV9; J: TRBJ1-2
CDR3: CASSLAGGYGYTF; V: TRBV7-2; J: TRBJ1-2
CDR3: CASSYSGLGYGYTF; V: TRBV6-5; J: TRBJ1-2
CDR3: CASSEEGRGAYGYTF; V: TRBV25-1; J: TRBJ1-2
CDR3: CASRPGETQYF; V: TRBV6-1; J: TRBJ2-5
CDR3: CASSQDSNTGELFF; V: TRBV4-1; J: TRBJ2-2
CDR3: CASSGTEGSGANVLTF; V: TRBV19; J: TRBJ2-6
CDR3: CASNEGSGIPDTQYF; V: TRBV2; J: TRBJ2-3
CDR3: CASSPTPGNTEAFF; V: TRBV7-9; J: TRBJ1-1
CDR3: CASSLVGNQPQHF; V: TRBV5-6; J: TRBJ1-5
CDR3: CASGLSRSGNTIYF; V: TRBV10-1; J: TRBJ1-3
CDR3: CASSPGTGSTDTQYF; V: TRBV7-2; J: TRBJ2-3
CDR3: CASSYSGQGNSPLHF; V: TRBV6-6; J: TRBJ1-6
CDR3: CASSPPVGGPSDTQYF; V: TRBV5-1; J: TRBJ2-3
CDR3: CASSEGNRGGYTEAFF; V: TRBV2; J: TRBJ1-1
CDR3: CASTGTHNSPLHF; V: TRBV6-5; J: TRBJ1-6
CDR3: CASSQGGLSNQPQHF; V: TRBV4-1; J: TRBJ1-5
CDR3: CASSLTSGSAKNIQYF; V: TRBV6-5; J: TRBJ2-4
CDR3: CASSGLGRGETEAFF; V: TRBV2; J: TRBJ1-1
CDR3: CASSSTGGGNEKLFF; V: TRBV5-1; J: TRBJ1-4
CDR3: CASSYRVGYGYTF; V: TRBV6-5; J: TRBJ1-2
CDR3: CASSGEGEQYF; V: TRBV5-4; J: TRBJ2-7
CDR3: CASTHLDRGTFF; V: TRBV6-1; J: TRBJ1-1
CDR3: CASSLGSNQPQHF; V: TRBV13; J: TRBJ1-5
CDR3: CASSQRQASHNEQFF; V: TRBV5-6; J: TRBJ2-1
CDR3: CATSRVQGIYNSPLHF; V: TRBV15; J: TRBJ1-6
CDR3: CASLPREGASYEQYF; V: TRBV6-1; J: TRBJ2-7
CDR3: CASSLDGQGIKDTF; V: TRBV5-1; J: TRBJ1-2
CDR3: CASSPSRGDQPQHF; V: TRBV18; J: TRBJ1-5
CDR3: CASSQAGSSSYEQYF; V: TRBV14; J: TRBJ2-7
CDR3: CASSQDNRGRRQYF; V: TRBV4-2; J: TRBJ2-7
CDR3: CASSAEPETQYF; V: TRBV7-6; J: TRBJ2-5
CDR3: CATSSRQGATAFF; V: TRBV15; J: TRBJ1-1
CDR3: CASSEGGDRTQYF; V: TRBV25-1; J: TRBJ2-5
CDR3: CASSYSRGGGYTF; V: TRBV6-5; J: TRBJ1-2
CDR3: CASSQAVGAEGEKLFF; V: TRBV4-2; J: TRBJ1-4
CDR3: CASSFAGQARISGNTIYF; V: TRBV19; J: TRBJ1-3